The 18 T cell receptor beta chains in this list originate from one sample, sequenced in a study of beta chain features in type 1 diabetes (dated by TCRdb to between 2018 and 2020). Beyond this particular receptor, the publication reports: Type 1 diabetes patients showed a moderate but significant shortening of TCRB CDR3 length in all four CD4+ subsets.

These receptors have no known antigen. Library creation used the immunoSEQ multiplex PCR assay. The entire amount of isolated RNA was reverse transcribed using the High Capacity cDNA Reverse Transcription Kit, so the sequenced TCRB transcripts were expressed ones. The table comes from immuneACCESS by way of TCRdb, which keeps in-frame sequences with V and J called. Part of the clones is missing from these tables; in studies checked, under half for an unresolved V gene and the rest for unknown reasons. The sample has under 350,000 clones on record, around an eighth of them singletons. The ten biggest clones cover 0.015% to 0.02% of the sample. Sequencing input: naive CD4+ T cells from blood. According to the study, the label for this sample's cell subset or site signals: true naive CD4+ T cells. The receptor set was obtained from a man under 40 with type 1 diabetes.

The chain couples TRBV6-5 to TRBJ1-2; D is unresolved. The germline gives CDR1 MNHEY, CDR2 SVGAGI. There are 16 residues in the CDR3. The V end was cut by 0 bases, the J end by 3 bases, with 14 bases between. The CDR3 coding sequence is TGTGCCAGCAGTTACTCTCCAGGTGGGCAGTACTATGGCTACACCTTC. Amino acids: CASSYSPGGQYYGYTF.

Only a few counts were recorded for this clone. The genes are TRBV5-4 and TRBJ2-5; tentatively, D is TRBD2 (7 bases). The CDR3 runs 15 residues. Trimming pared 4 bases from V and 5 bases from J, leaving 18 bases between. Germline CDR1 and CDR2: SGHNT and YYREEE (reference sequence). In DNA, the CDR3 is TGTGCCAGCAGCCTCAGGGGCGGGAGTTCGGAGACCCAGTACTTC. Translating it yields CASSLRGGSSETQYF. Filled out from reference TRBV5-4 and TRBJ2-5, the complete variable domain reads ETGVTQSPTHLIKTRGQQVTLRCSSQSGHNTVSWYQQALGQGPQFIFQYYREEENGRGNFPPRFSGLQFPNYSSELNVNALELDDSALYLCASSLRGGSSETQYFGPGTRLLVL.

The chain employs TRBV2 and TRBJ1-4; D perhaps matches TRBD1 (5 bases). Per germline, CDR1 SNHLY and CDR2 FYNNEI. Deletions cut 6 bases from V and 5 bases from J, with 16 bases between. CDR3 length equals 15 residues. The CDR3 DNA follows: TGTGCCAGCAGGACCACAGGTGCCCGAAATGAAAAACTGTTTTTT. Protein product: CASRTTGARNEKLFF.

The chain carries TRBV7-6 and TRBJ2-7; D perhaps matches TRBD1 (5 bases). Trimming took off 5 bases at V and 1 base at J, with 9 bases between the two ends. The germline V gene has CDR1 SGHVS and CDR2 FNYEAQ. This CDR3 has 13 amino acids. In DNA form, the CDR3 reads TGTGCCAGCAGCCGAGACAGTTCCTACGAGCAGTACTTC. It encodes CASSRDSSYEQYF.

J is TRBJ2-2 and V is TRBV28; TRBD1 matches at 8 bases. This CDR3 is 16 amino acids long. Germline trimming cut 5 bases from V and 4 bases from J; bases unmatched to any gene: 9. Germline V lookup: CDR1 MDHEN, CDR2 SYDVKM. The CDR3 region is CASSRVDRGLTGELFF. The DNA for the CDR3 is TGTGCCAGCAGTAGGGTTGACAGGGGACTCACCGGGGAGCTGTTTTTT.

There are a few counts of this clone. The CDR3 sequence is CATSRDQGTGNIQYF. CDR3 sequence (DNA): TGTGCCACCAGCAGAGATCAGGGTACAGGAAACATTCAGTACTTC. The J gene is TRBJ2-4, the V gene TRBV15; D might be TRBD1 (5 bases). Germline V gene data show CDR1 as LNHNV and CDR2 as YYDKDF (reference sequence). The CDR3 has 15 residues. The V gene lost 0 bases and the J gene lost 6 bases, with 12 bases spanning the gap.

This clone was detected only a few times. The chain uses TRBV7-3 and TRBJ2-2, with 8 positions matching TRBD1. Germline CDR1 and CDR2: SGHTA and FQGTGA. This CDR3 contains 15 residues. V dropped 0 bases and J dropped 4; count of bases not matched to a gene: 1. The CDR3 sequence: CASSLTTGGTGELFF. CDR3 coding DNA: TGTGCCAGCAGCTTAACCACAGGGGGCACCGGGGAGCTGTTTTTT.

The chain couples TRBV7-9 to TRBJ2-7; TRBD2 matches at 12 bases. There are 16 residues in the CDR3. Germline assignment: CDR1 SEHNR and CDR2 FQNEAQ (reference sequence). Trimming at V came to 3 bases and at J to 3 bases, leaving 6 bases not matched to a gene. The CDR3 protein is CASSFLAGGRHYEQYF. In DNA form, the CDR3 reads TGTGCCAGCAGCTTCCTAGCGGGAGGGCGACACTACGAGCAGTACTTC.

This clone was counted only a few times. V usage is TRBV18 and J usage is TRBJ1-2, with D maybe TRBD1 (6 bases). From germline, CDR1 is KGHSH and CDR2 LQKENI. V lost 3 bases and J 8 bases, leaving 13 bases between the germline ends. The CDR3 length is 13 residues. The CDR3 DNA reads TGTGCCAGCTCACCTCAGGGACAACGAGGCTACACCTTC. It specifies CASSPQGQRGYTF. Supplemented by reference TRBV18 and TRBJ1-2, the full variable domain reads NAGVMQNPRHLVRRRGQEARLRCSPMKGHSHVYWYRQLPEEGLKFMVYLQKENIIDESGMPKERFSAEFPKEGPSILRIQQVVRGDSAAYFCASSPQGQRGYTFGSGTRLTVV.

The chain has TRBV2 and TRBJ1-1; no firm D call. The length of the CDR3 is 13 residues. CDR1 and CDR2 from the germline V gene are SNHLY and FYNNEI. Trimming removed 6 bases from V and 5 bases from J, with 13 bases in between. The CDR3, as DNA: TGTGCCAGCAGAGTCGGACGGGAGACTGAAGCTTTCTTT. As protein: CASRVGRETEAFF.

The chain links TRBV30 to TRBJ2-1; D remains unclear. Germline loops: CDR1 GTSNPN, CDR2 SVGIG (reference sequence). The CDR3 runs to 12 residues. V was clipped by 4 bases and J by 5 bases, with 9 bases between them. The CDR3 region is CAWKSLNNEQFF. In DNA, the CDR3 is TGTGCCTGGAAATCTCTAAACAATGAGCAGTTCTTC.

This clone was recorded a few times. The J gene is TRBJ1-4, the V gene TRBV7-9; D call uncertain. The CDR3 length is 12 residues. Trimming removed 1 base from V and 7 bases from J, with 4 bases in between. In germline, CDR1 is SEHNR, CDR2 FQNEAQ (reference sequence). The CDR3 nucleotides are TGTGCCAGCAGCTTAGAGCTTGAAAAACTGTTTTTT. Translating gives CASSLELEKLFF.

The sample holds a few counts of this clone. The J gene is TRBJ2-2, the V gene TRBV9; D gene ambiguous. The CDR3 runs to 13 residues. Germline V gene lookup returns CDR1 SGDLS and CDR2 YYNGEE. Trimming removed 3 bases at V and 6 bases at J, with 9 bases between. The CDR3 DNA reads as TGTGCCAGCAGCGCGATAGAAGCCGGGGAGCTGTTTTTT. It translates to CASSAIEAGELFF.

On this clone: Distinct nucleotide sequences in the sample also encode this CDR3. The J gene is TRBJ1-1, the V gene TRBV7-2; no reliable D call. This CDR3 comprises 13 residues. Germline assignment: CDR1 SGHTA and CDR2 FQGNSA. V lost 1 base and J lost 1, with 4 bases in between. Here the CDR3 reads CASSLDRNTEAFF. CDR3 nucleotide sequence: TGTGCCAGCAGCTTAGACAGGAACACTGAAGCTTTCTTT. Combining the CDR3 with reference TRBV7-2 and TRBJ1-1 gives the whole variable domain GAGVSQSPSNKVTEKGKDVELRCDPISGHTALYWYRQSLGQGLEFLIYFQGNSAPDKSGLPSDRFSAERTGGSVSTLTIQRTQQEDSAVYLCASSLDRNTEAFFGQGTRLTVV.

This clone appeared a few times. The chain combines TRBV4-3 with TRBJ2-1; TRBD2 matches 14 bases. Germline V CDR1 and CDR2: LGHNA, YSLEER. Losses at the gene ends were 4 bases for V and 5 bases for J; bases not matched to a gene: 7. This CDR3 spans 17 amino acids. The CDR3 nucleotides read TGCGCCAGCAGCCGAGTGGGACTAGCGGGAGACAACAATGAGCAGTTCTTC. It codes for CASSRVGLAGDNNEQFF.

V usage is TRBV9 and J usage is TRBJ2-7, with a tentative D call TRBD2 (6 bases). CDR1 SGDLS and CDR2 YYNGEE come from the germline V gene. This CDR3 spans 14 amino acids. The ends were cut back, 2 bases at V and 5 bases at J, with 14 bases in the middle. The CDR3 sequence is CASSVGGREHEQYF. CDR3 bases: TGTGCCAGCAGCGTGGGAGGCCGGGAACACGAGCAGTACTTC.

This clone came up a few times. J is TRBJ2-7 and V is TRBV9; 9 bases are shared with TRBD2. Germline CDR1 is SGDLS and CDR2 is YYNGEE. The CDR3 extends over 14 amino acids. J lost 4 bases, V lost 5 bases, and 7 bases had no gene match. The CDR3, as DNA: TGTGCCAGCAGTGCTTATAGCGGGAGTTACGAGCAGTACTTC. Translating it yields CASSAYSGSYEQYF.

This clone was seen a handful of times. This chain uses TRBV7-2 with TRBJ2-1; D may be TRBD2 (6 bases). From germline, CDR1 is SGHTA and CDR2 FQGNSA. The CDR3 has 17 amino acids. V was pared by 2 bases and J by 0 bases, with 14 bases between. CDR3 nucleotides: TGTGCCAGCAGCTTAATCGGGAGTATAAGCTCCTACAATGAGCAGTTCTTC. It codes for CASSLIGSISSYNEQFF.